These T cell receptor beta chains were read from a single sample in a study of Graves' ophthalmopathy and Graves' hyperthyroidism. TCRdb itself ran the multiplex PCR reads through MiXCR, one entry per CDR3 protein. The table lists some 390,000 distinct CDR3 sequences, approximately 16% of them singletons. Sample: peripheral blood. These receptor sequences come from a woman aged 18-29 years with Graves' ophthalmopathy. The CDR3 runs from the conserved cysteine through the conserved F or W. D genes are given only for firm matches. Some rows have no size entry. The others give once, few or many, or a class for an expanded clone.

j_call,v_call,d_call,clone_size,cdr3_aa,cdr3_nt
TRBJ1-1,TRBV12-3/TRBV12-4,NA,many,CASSLMANTEAFF,TGTGCCAGCAGTTTAATGGCGAACACTGAAGCTTTCTTT
TRBJ2-5,TRBV24-1,NA,many,CATSGGDRKETQYF,TGTGCCACCAGTGGCGGGGACAGAAAAGAGACCCAGTACTTC
TRBJ2-5,TRBV27,NA,NA,CASSLNVGDKETQYF,TGTGCCAGCAGTTTGAACGTAGGAGATAAAGAGACCCAGTACTTC
TRBJ1-5,TRBV28,NA,NA,CASSWRFRGGSNQPQHF,TGTGCCAGCAGTTGGAGGTTCAGGGGTGGGAGCAATCAGCCCCAGCATTTT
TRBJ2-5,TRBV12-3/TRBV12-4,NA,many,CASKSESQETQYF,TGTGCCAGCAAAAGTGAGTCACAAGAGACCCAGTACTTC
TRBJ1-1,TRBV6-1,NA,few,CASSERSFGGGFNTEAFF,TGTGCCAGCAGTGAACGCAGTTTCGGAGGGGGATTTAACACTGAAGCTTTCTTT
TRBJ1-1,TRBV28,NA,many,CASSFSGTIEAFF,TGTGCCAGCAGTTTTAGTGGGACAATTGAAGCTTTCTTT
TRBJ1-3,TRBV29-1,TRBD1,many,CSVQTGDPGNTIYF,TGCAGCGTTCAGACAGGGGACCCTGGAAACACCATATATTTT
TRBJ2-7,TRBV29-1,NA,NA,CSALVGGHEQYF,TGCAGCGCCTTAGTGGGGGGACACGAGCAGTACTTC
TRBJ2-7,TRBV4-2,TRBD1,many,CASSIRQGPRSSYEQYF,TGTGCCAGCAGCATTAGACAGGGACCTAGGAGCTCCTACGAGCAGTACTTC
TRBJ2-7,TRBV30,NA,few,CAWSRGRGGYEQYF,TGTGCCTGGAGCCGAGGGAGGGGGGGCTACGAGCAGTACTTC
TRBJ1-1,TRBV7-8,TRBD1,many,CASSYFGQAGTEAFF,TGTGCCAGCAGCTACTTCGGACAGGCGGGCACTGAAGCTTTCTTT
TRBJ2-7,TRBV6-2/TRBV6-3,NA,many,CASSYTLAYEQYF,TGTGCCAGCAGTTACACCCTAGCGTACGAGCAGTACTTC
TRBJ1-1,TRBV29-1,NA,few,CSPGGEAFF,TGCAGCCCGGGGGGTGAAGCTTTCTTT
TRBJ1-1,TRBV7-2,NA,many,CASSPIGRHTEAFF,TGTGCCAGCAGCCCTATCGGGCGCCACACTGAAGCTTTCTTT
TRBJ1-5,TRBV6-2/TRBV6-3,NA,many,CASSSRAPRGNQPQHF,TGTGCCAGCAGTTCCCGGGCCCCGAGAGGCAATCAGCCCCAGCATTTT
TRBJ2-4,TRBV30,NA,NA,CAWSFGEILAKNIQYF,TGTGCCTGGAGCTTTGGTGAAATTCTAGCCAAAAACATTCAGTACTTC
TRBJ1-5,TRBV20-1,TRBD1,many,CSASLGGGGNQPQHF,TGCAGTGCTAGTTTAGGGGGCGGGGGCAATCAGCCCCAGCATTTT
TRBJ2-2,TRBV5-1,NA,many,CASSPRGPGLTQVELFF,TGCGCCAGCAGCCCCCGGGGCCCGGGACTTACACAAGTGGAGCTGTTTTTT
TRBJ2-1,TRBV6-5,TRBD2,many,CASIPTSGAYNEQFF,TGTGCCAGCATTCCGACTAGCGGAGCCTACAATGAGCAGTTCTTC
TRBJ1-5,TRBV4-2,NA,many,CASSQVGSNQPQHF,TGTGCCAGCAGCCAAGTCGGCTCCAATCAGCCCCAGCATTTT
TRBJ2-7,TRBV7-2,TRBD1,NA,CASSITGGAFEQYF,TGTGCCAGCAGCATTACAGGGGGCGCTTTCGAGCAGTACTTC
TRBJ2-5,TRBV12-5,NA,few,CASGYPTRSGARETQYF,TGTGCTAGTGGTTACCCCACGCGGTCGGGGGCGCGGGAGACCCAGTACTTC
TRBJ1-6,TRBV19,TRBD1,many,CASSIPGTVDSPLHF,TGTGCCAGTAGTATTCCCGGGACAGTGGATTCACCCCTCCACTTT
TRBJ2-5,TRBV7-2,TRBD2,NA,CASSPEREGRVTQYF,TGTGCCAGCAGCCCAGAGCGGGAGGGCCGTGTGACCCAGTACTTC
TRBJ2-5,TRBV27,TRBD2,many,CASSLGLAGAGGETQYF,TGTGCCAGCAGTTTGGGTCTAGCGGGGGCCGGGGGAGAGACCCAGTACTTC
TRBJ2-5,TRBV30,NA,NA,CAWSGSHQETQYF,TGTGCCTGGAGTGGTAGTCACCAAGAGACCCAGTACTTC
TRBJ1-3,TRBV6-2/TRBV6-3,NA,few,CASRSGHSGNTIYF,TGTGCCAGCCGTTCGGGACACTCTGGAAACACCATATATTTT
TRBJ2-6,TRBV6-4,TRBD1,many,CASRAGQGNSGANVLTF,TGTGCCAGCAGAGCGGGACAGGGGAATTCTGGGGCCAACGTCCTGACTTTC
TRBJ1-5,TRBV18,TRBD1,many,CASSPQGEIGNQPQHF,TGTGCCAGCTCACCCCAGGGGGAGATTGGCAATCAGCCCCAGCATTTT
TRBJ1-2,TRBV5-5,NA,many,CASSLRQSYTF,TGTGCCAGCAGCTTGCGACAAAGCTACACCTTC
TRBJ2-5,TRBV12-3/TRBV12-4,TRBD2,many,CASSSRAGGPRETQYF,TGTGCCAGCAGTTCTCGAGCGGGAGGGCCGAGAGAGACCCAGTACTTC
TRBJ1-1,TRBV7-9,NA,many,CASTWGEGNTEAFF,TGTGCCAGCACCTGGGGAGAGGGGAACACTGAAGCTTTCTTT